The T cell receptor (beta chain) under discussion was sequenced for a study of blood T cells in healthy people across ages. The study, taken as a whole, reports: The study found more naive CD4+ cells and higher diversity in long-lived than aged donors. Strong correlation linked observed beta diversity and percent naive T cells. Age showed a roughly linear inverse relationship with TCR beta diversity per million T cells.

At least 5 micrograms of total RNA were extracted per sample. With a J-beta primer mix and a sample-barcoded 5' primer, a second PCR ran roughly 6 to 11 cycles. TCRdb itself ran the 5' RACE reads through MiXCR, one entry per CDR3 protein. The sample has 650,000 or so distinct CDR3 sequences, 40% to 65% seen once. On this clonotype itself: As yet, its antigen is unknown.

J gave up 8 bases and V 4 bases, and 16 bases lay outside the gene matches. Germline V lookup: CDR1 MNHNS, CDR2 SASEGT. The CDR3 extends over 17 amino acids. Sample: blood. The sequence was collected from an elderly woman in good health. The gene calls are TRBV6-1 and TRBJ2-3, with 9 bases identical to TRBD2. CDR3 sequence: CASSGSQRGASSGTQYF. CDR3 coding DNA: TGTGCCAGCAGTGGATCTCAGCGGGGGGCCTCCTCGGGTACGCAGTATTTT.